This T cell receptor (beta chain) was found in a study of vaccination and CD4 T cells after COVID-19 (dated by TCRdb to between 2021 and 2023). For context, the study as a whole: Convalescent patients had a positive SARS-CoV-2 result on nasal swab PCR, and of these patients, several had mild disease and one had severe disease. Post-vaccine blood samples were taken a median of about 72 days after the second vaccine dose, with a range of 14 to 241 days. The cultures were stimulated with overlapping spike peptide pools from SARS-CoV-2 and from the common cold coronaviruses HCoV-NL63, HCoV-OC43 and HCoV-229E. The convalescent cohort comprised six males and four females, including two Hispanic individuals, seven Caucasians, two Asians and one multiracial person. In more than eight COVID-19 convalescent patients and 4 infection-naive healthy vaccine recipients, researchers compared the spike-specific CD4+ TCR repertoire from before mRNA vaccination with the repertoire from after. Control cultures received a CEFX viral epitope pool as the positive control, an HIV-1 Nef peptide pool as the negative control, or no peptide. Participants received two doses of either the Pfizer-BioNTech BNT162b2 vaccine (n=8) or the Moderna mRNA-1273 vaccine (n=2). Post-COVID blood samples from convalescent patients were collected a median of around 110 days after diagnosis, with a range of roughly 30 to 170 days. Study-wide findings and limitations: Nearly all vaccine-specific clones in convalescent patients (304 of 307) were mono-reactive for SARS-CoV-2 spike rather than cross-reactive with common cold coronaviruses. Only a relatively small number of convalescent patients were included in the study, and early timepoints following natural infection were not analyzed. Among the post-vaccine SARS-CoV-2-reactive clones in convalescent patients, a median 86.3% showed up only after vaccination, which suggests vaccine-specific priming. An increase in the median number of SARS-CoV-2-reactive clonotypes from some 20 after infection to about 39 after vaccination was observed, but the change was not found to be significant.

The method behind the library was PCR. At the Johns Hopkins FTIC core, DNA from the cultured CD4+ T cells underwent TCR sequencing with the Oncomine TCR Beta short-read assay. The QIAamp micro DNA kit was used to extract genomic DNA from the cultured CD4+ T cells. Oncomine TCR Beta libraries from cultured CD4+ T cells were pooled with unique dual indexes and sequenced on an Illumina iSeq 100. The paper's data handling went like this. Non-productive sequences were filtered out, and CDR3s that did not start with C, did not end with F or W, or were shorter than 7 amino acids were discarded. The MANAFEST web application identified antigen-specific clonotypes by comparing peptide-stimulated wells against reference wells and other culture wells. An FDR below 0.05, an odds ratio above 5, and a productive frequency above 0.1% in at least two of three replicate wells were required for clones to be considered positive. A clonotype was classed as cross-reactive if the clonotype showed significant expansion both in SARS-CoV-2 spike wells and in at least one common cold coronavirus spike condition. Levenshtein distances (stringdist) and unrooted phylogenetic trees (ape) in R version 3.6.1 were used to assess CDR3 homology. The raw public data were reprocessed by TCRdb itself: fastp quality trimming at Q25, MiXCR clonotype calling, in-frame beta chains only. Identical CDR3 proteins give one entry, which carries the most common genes and DNA. In this record, the V and J calls reflect TCRdb's handling and not the investigators' own analysis. In this sample the table shows 12,000 or so distinct CDR3 sequences, 75% to 85% of which occur a single time. The top ten hold 20% to 30% of the sample.

What this sample's treatment or condition label stands for: roughly 10-day PBMC culture with coronavirus spike peptide pools or control peptides (ViraFEST assay). To expand antigen-specific T cells with peptide pools and then pick out the expanded clonotypes through TCR sequencing, the study relied on the ViraFEST assay. Positive SARS-CoV-2 PCR tests in the convalescent patients dated from March to December 2020, before Alpha, Beta and Delta variants emerged in the United States. Each well held approximately 2 million PBMCs cultured in IMDM containing roughly 5% human AB serum and roughly 9.7 IU/ml IL-2, with 9 to 10 ug/ml peptide pools added. On days 3 and 7, half of the culture medium was replaced with fresh IL-2-containing medium. After about 11 days of culture, CD4+ T cells were isolated by negative selection using the EasySep CD4+ T cell isolation kit. Ficoll-Paque Plus gradient centrifugation was used to isolate PBMCs from whole blood, and the isolated PBMCs were then either used fresh or cryopreserved at -140C. Each culture condition was generally run in triplicate wells.

Turning to this clonotype: It lacks a known antigen. No clone much larger than this one lies a single base away; base qualities are absent.

The CDR3 numbers 16 residues from cysteine through phenylalanine. Left in the record is the CDR3 DNA by itself, 48 bases read in frame from the first base. CDR1 is given as DFQATT and CDR2 as SNEGSKA, both from the germline V gene (reference sequence). The junction shows trimming of 3 bases on V and 0 bases on J, and the gene matches do not reach 5 bases of it. The sequence came from a human donor who had recovered from COVID-19. The sample consisted of CD4+ T cells from blood, cultured in vitro. The sequence links TRBV20-1 to TRBJ2-7, and 13 junctional nucleotides match TRBD2. The sequenced DNA: TGCAGTGCTAGTGGGACTAGCGGGGACAGCTCCTACGAGCAGTACTTC. Its protein product is CSASGTSGDSSYEQYF.